One sample yielded the 11 T cell receptor beta chains listed below, sequenced in a study of cytomegalovirus exposure and HLA in healthy donors. PCR was performed using 60 Vbeta and 13 Jbeta primers. Clones were sequenced by immunoSEQ multiplex PCR, and TCRdb holds only the in-frame ones, with some missing. Of some 130,000 clones in the sample, roughly 79% are singletons; the top ten hold approximately 1.7%. Sequences were obtained from PBMCs. The receptors stem from a woman in her forties or fifties in good health and CMV-seronegative.

The chain couples TRBV9 to TRBJ2-1, with 12 bases identical to TRBD2. From germline, CDR1 is SGDLS and CDR2 YYNGEE. The CDR3 consists of 15 residues. V gave up 2 bases and J gave up 7 bases; unmatched junction bases: 4. The CDR3 loop is CASSVGLAGRNEQFF. CDR3 in DNA: TGTGCCAGCAGCGTTGGACTAGCGGGAAGGAATGAGCAGTTCTTC.

The chain links TRBV14 to TRBJ2-1; D not resolved. Germline assignment: CDR1 SGHDN and CDR2 FVKESK. The CDR3 sequence is 15 residues long. Deletions cut 0 bases from V and 2 bases from J, with 8 bases between. CDR3: CASSQEIRPYNEQFF. The CDR3 coding sequence is TGTGCCAGCAGCCAAGAAATCAGGCCCTACAATGAGCAGTTCTTC.

The V and J genes are TRBV29-1 and TRBJ2-2; the D is unclear. Germline V gives CDR1 SQVTM, CDR2 ANQGSEA. The V end lost 4 bases, the J end lost 1 base, and 13 bases lay between the germline ends. This CDR3 has 15 amino acids. The CDR3 DNA is TGCAGCGTTGGCGGAGCTGATGTGAACACCGGGGAGCTGTTTTTT. Protein sequence: CSVGGADVNTGELFF.

The rearrangement links TRBV28 to TRBJ2-1; possible D gene TRBD1, 5 bases. Per the germline V gene, CDR1 is MDHEN and CDR2 is SYDVKM. V lost 3 bases to trimming and J lost 6 bases, with 9 bases between them. The CDR3 is made up of 13 amino acids. The CDR3 DNA follows: TGTGCCAGCAGTTTCGGCAGGGCCAATGAGCAGTTCTTC. This sequence encodes CASSFGRANEQFF.

CDR3 region: CASSRPSQGPAGRVLFF. The CDR3 DNA is TGTGCCAGCAGCCGCCCCTCCCAGGGCCCAGCGGGGAGAGTGCTGTTTTTT. V and J are TRBV7-9 and TRBJ2-2; TRBD2 matches 7 bases. The V and J ends lost 5 bases and 13 bases, in that order; junction bases with no gene match: 22. The CDR3 is made up of 17 amino acids. The germline V gene has CDR1 SEHNR and CDR2 FQNEAQ (reference sequence).

This clone was seen more than once but under ten times. This chain links TRBV5-1 with TRBJ2-2, with 8 bases fitting TRBD2. Losses at the gene ends were 4 bases for V and 1 base for J; bases not matched to a gene: 3. Germline V gene sequence: CDR1 SGHRS, CDR2 YFSETQ. This CDR3 region has 15 residues. CDR3 nucleotides: TGCGCCAGCAGCCGGGGGGGTAAGAACACCGGGGAGCTGTTTTTT. It yields the protein CASSRGGKNTGELFF.

The gene calls are TRBV5-8 and TRBJ2-1; possibly TRBD2 for D (6 bases). V was clipped by 7 bases and J by 7 bases, with 12 bases between them. The CDR3 has 12 residues. Germline V gives CDR1 SGHTS, CDR2 YDEGEE. CDR3 amino acids: CASSWGVNEQFF. The CDR3 DNA follows: TGTGCCAGCTCCTGGGGGGTAAATGAGCAGTTCTTC.

This chain connects TRBV21-1 to TRBJ2-7; TRBD2, the table's D call, was not compared with the DNA. TRBV21-1 is termed a pseudogene. The CDR3 loop spans 10 amino acids. The CDR3 spells CASRLTEQYF. DNA of the CDR3: TGTGCCAGCAGACTCACGGAGCAGTACTTC.

V is TRBV4-2 and J is TRBJ2-1; D is perhaps TRBD2 (5 bases). The CDR3 is made up of 18 amino acids. Germline lookup yields CDR1 LGHNA and CDR2 YNFKEQ. V dropped 1 base and J dropped 0 bases, with 16 bases sitting between them. In DNA, the CDR3 is TGTGCCAGCAGCCAAGTGTTAGGAGCGGTAAGCTCCTACAATGAGCAGTTCTTC. The encoded protein is CASSQVLGAVSSYNEQFF.

This clone was observed a handful of times. V gene TRBV5-6 combines with J gene TRBJ2-2; 14 nucleotides align to TRBD2. This CDR3 is built from 17 residues. The trim removed 4 bases at V and 7 bases at J, leaving 9 bases unmatched. Germline CDR1 is SGHDT and CDR2 is YYEEEE. The chain's CDR3 is CASSAGLAGGSIGELFF. Here the CDR3 DNA reads TGTGCCAGCAGCGCAGGACTAGCGGGAGGATCTATCGGGGAGCTGTTTTTT.

This clone appeared a few times. The chain uses TRBV12-2 and TRBJ2-7; no DNA check was done on the table's D call, TRBD2. TRBV12-2 counts as a pseudogene. The CDR3 covers 17 residues. The CDR3 spells CASRPPGLAGGLHEQYV. Here the CDR3 DNA reads TGTGCAAGTCGCCCACCGGGACTAGCGGGAGGGCTCCACGAGCAGTACGTC.